This TCR beta chain stems from a study of T cell responses to AZD1222 COVID-19 vaccine. Study results and limitations: Sampled repertoires all dated from after the peak T cell response. Unmutated regions of variants are reportedly targeted by nearly half of spike-specific TCRs.

This clone was detected only once. The antigen is unknown. This CDR3 comprises 17 residues. Germline V lookup: CDR1 SGHNT, CDR2 YENEEA. V gave up 9 bases and J gave up 0 bases; unmatched junction bases: 14. The table came from immunoSEQ multiplex PCR; TCRdb's copy has only in-frame clones and leaves some out. The table lists over 130,000 clones, roughly nine tenths of them singletons, with 6.5% to 8% in the top ten. This chain joins TRBV11-3 and TRBJ1-3; 7 bases fit TRBD1. This specimen consisted of peripheral blood, obtained 28 days after the second dose of the MenACWY control vaccine. The clonotype originates from an adult who received the MenACWY meningococcal vaccine as a control. Here the CDR3 reads CARPHDRARFSGNTIYF. CDR3 coding DNA: TGTGCCAGACCCCACGACAGGGCGCGATTCTCTGGAAACACCATATATTTT.